One and the same sample provided the 10 T cell receptor beta chains below, sequenced in a study of cytomegalovirus exposure and HLA in healthy donors (dated by TCRdb to about 2017). To prepare the library, the immunoSEQ multiplex PCR assay was applied. For the multiplex PCR, a mixture combining 60 forward primers for TCR Vbeta segments and 13 reverse primers for TCR Jbeta segments was used. In TCRdb, the immuneACCESS table is reduced to in-frame sequences with V and J assigned. These tables do not hold every clone; where another copy was compared, an unresolved V gene accounts for under half, and the others remain unexplained. Within this sample are about 130,000 clones, with around 80% of them counted one time only. 4.5% to 5.5% of the sample lies in the top ten. Specimen: PBMCs. The receptor source for this set is a man aged 30 to 45 in good health and CMV-seronegative.

The chain carries TRBV6-4 and TRBJ2-1; 8 bases map to TRBD2. Germline V gene data show CDR1 as MRHNA and CDR2 as SNTAGT. V lost 0 bases, J lost 12 bases, and 4 bases stayed unmatched. The CDR3 runs 13 residues. DNA for the CDR3: TGTGCCAGCAGTGACTCGGAGCGGGGGAGGCAGTTCTTC. This translates into CASSDSERGRQFF.

The chain is built from TRBV7-6 and TRBJ2-7; 8 positions match TRBD1. The V gene end was trimmed by 5 bases and the J gene end by 10 bases; junction bases not matched to a gene: 13. This CDR3 spans 14 amino acids. From germline, CDR1 is SGHVS and CDR2 FNYEAQ. CDR3 nucleotides: TGTGCCAGCAGCGCGTCACCGGACAGGGTGCAACAGTACTTC. It encodes CASSASPDRVQQYF.

This clone was picked up one time. The chain recombines TRBV9 with TRBJ2-7; D remains unclear. Trimming cost V 4 bases and J 1 base, with 15 bases left between them. The CDR3 spans 15 residues. Germline V lookup: CDR1 SGDLS, CDR2 YYNGEE. CDR3 in DNA: TGTGCCAGCAGCCCCGGCGGTCAACTATCCTACGAGCAGTACTTC. Translation: CASSPGGQLSYEQYF. Using reference TRBV9 and TRBJ2-7 for the parts outside the CDR3, the full variable domain is DSGVTQTPKHLITATGQRVTLRCSPRSGDLSVYWYQQSLDQGLQFLIQYYNGEERAKGNILERFSAQQFPDLHSELNLSSLELGDSALYFCASSPGGQLSYEQYFGPGTRLTVT.

The chain has TRBV7-9 and TRBJ1-5; the D is unclear. Per the germline V gene, CDR1 is SEHNR and CDR2 is FQNEAQ (reference sequence). The CDR3 sequence is 14 residues long. The ends were cut back, 1 base at V and 3 bases at J, with 7 bases in the middle. The CDR3 DNA follows: TGTGCCAGCAGCTTAGGCGGCAACAATCAGCCCCAGCATTTT. Its translation is CASSLGGNNQPQHF.

V and J are TRBV11-3 and TRBJ2-1, with D uncertain. This CDR3 comprises 14 residues. Germline loops: CDR1 SGHNT, CDR2 YENEEA. Between the trimmed V and J ends, which lost 0 bases and 5 bases, there was a span of 8 bases. The CDR3 DNA is TGTGCCAGCAGCTTAGACAGCGTAAACAATGAGCAGTTCTTC. It encodes CASSLDSVNNEQFF.

The chain combines TRBV4-3 with TRBJ1-2; TRBD1 might be the D (5 bases). Germline loops: CDR1 LGHNA, CDR2 YSLEER. The V gene lost 0 bases and the J gene lost 7 bases, with 15 bases spanning the gap. There are 15 residues in the CDR3. This CDR3 reads CASSQDRLGAAGYTF. CDR3 DNA sequence: TGCGCCAGCAGCCAAGATCGGTTAGGGGCCGCTGGCTACACCTTC.

For the CDR3, the DNA is TGTGCCAGCAGTTACTCTAGCCAGGGAACCCAACGGGCCCTCCACTTT. Translated, it gives CASSYSSQGTQRALHF. The chain joins TRBV6-5 to TRBJ1-6, with D possibly matching TRBD1 (5 bases). Trimming cost V 0 bases and J 14 bases, with 20 bases left between them. The CDR3 has 16 amino acids. Looked up from germline, CDR1 is MNHEY and CDR2 is SVGAGI.

This sequence joins TRBV2 and TRBJ2-3; D might be TRBD2 (5 bases). Trimming shortened V by 9 bases and J by 2 bases, and 9 bases separated the two germline ends. Germline CDR1 SNHLY, CDR2 FYNNEI. The CDR3 covers 12 residues. In DNA form, the CDR3 reads TGTGCCAGAAACGGGGACACAGATACGCAGTATTTT. It specifies CARNGDTDTQYF.

The CDR3 DNA reads as TGTGCCAGCACACTAGCGGGGGGGCACTACAATGAGCAGTTCTTC. This gives the protein CASTLAGGHYNEQFF. The V call is TRBV5-4, the J call TRBJ2-1, with 13 bases identical to TRBD2. Germline V gene sequence: CDR1 SGHNT, CDR2 YYREEE (reference sequence). V lost 6 bases, J lost 3 bases, and 3 bases stayed unmatched. CDR3 length: 15 amino acids.

The chain joins TRBV29-1 to TRBJ2-5, with 12 bases identical to TRBD2. The J call may be faulty, since TRBJ2-7 better matches the DNA end. The CDR3 is 14 residues long. Germline CDR1 reads SQVTM; CDR2 reads ANQGSEA. CDR3 DNA: TGCAGCGTTGAAGGACTAGCGGGAGACGACGAGCAGTACTTC. It specifies CSVEGLAGDDEQYF.